A single sample gave rise to the 6 T cell receptor beta chains below, sequenced in a study of neoadjuvant anti-PD-1 for oral cavity cancer. The table came from immunoSEQ multiplex PCR; TCRdb's copy has only in-frame clones and leaves some out. The table records tens of thousands of clones, under 30% of them present only once. Time point described: after neoadjuvant nivolumab, at surgical resection. Sequencing used tumor tissue, obtained after nivolumab (anti-PD-1) treatment. The receptors originated from a person between 40 and 79 years old with oral cavity squamous cell carcinoma.

This chain joins TRBV5-1 and TRBJ1-2; D is uncertain. Germline V lookup: CDR1 SGHRS, CDR2 YFSETQ. The ends were cut back, 4 bases at V and 6 bases at J, with 10 bases in the middle. The CDR3 has 12 amino acids. For the CDR3, the DNA is TGCGCCAGCAGCGCTACCACGGATGGCTACACCTTC. Residues: CASSATTDGYTF.

This chain connects TRBV5-4 to TRBJ1-4; TRBD1 is a possible D gene (6 bases). CDR3 length equals 15 residues. Germline V gene lookup returns CDR1 SGHNT and CDR2 YYREEE (reference sequence). V dropped 3 bases and J dropped 4 bases, with 13 bases sitting between them. CDR3 in amino acids: CASSSKQGSNEKLFF. The DNA for the CDR3 is TGTGCCAGCAGCTCGAAACAGGGAAGTAATGAAAAACTGTTTTTT.

The J gene is TRBJ2-5, the V gene TRBV7-2; 7 bases are shared with TRBD1. The CDR3 length is 15 residues. The V and J ends lost 5 bases and 3 bases, in that order; junction bases with no gene match: 9. Per germline, CDR1 SGHTA and CDR2 FQGNSA. Written as DNA, the CDR3 is TGTGCCAGCAGCCCACGGTCAGGGGGAAAAGAGACCCAGTACTTC. Encoded protein: CASSPRSGGKETQYF.

The genes are TRBV25-1 and TRBJ1-1; TRBD1 might be the D (5 bases). V was pared by 5 bases and J by 10 bases, with 17 bases between. This CDR3 is built from 13 residues. Germline V gene lookup returns CDR1 MGHDK and CDR2 SYGVNS. CDR3: CASSRGGGMAAFF. The CDR3 DNA reads TGTGCCAGCAGTCGGGGCGGCGGTATGGCAGCTTTCTTT.

The CDR3 is CASSSLTKSYEQYF. CDR3 nucleotide sequence: TGTGCCAGTAGTTCTCTAACGAAATCCTACGAGCAGTACTTC. The J gene is TRBJ2-7, the V gene TRBV19, with D unresolved. The CDR3 extends over 14 amino acids. The germline V and J ends were trimmed by 5 bases and 1 base, with 12 bases remaining between them. CDR1 is LNHDA, CDR2 SQIVND, per germline (reference sequence).

The gene calls are TRBV7-9 and TRBJ2-1; perhaps TRBD2 as D (6 bases). This CDR3 comprises 12 residues. Trimming cost V 5 bases and J 12 bases, with 14 bases left between them. CDR1 and CDR2 from the germline V gene are SEHNR and FQNEAQ (reference sequence). This CDR3 reads CASSPGTLVQFF. CDR3 bases: TGTGCCAGCAGCCCGGGGACTTTGGTGCAGTTCTTC.